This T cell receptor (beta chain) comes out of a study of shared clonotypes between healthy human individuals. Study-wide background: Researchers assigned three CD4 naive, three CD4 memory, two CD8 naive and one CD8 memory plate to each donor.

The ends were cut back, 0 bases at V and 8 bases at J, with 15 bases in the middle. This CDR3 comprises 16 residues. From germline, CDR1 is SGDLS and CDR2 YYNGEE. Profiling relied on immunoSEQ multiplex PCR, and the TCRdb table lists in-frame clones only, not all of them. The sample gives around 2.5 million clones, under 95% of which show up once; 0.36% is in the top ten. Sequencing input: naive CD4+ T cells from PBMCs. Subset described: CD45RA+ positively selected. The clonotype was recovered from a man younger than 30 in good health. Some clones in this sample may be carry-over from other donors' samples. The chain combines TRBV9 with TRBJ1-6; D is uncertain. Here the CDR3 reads CASSVGASNRHSPLHF. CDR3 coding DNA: TGTGCCAGCAGCGTAGGGGCCTCAAACCGCCATTCACCCCTCCACTTT.